A single sample gave rise to the 7 T cell receptor beta chains below, sequenced in a study of T cells in tumors after PD-1 blockade. Profiling relied on immunoSEQ multiplex PCR, and the TCRdb table lists in-frame clones only, not all of them. The data contain fewer than 9,000 clones, 55% to 65% of them singletons. Specimen: tumor tissue, collected after anti-PD-1 treatment. Receptors originate from a human donor with basal cell carcinoma.

Only a few counts were recorded for this clone. The chain recombines TRBV9 with TRBJ1-1; TRBD1 matches 9 bases. The CDR3 length is 14 residues. The V gene end was trimmed by 3 bases and the J gene end by 5 bases; junction bases not matched to a gene: 5. The V gene's germline CDR1 is SGDLS and CDR2 YYNGEE. CDR3 protein: CASSATGGRTEAFF. The CDR3 coding sequence is TGTGCCAGCAGCGCTACAGGGGGCAGAACTGAAGCTTTCTTT.

This clone has just a few counts. The chain carries TRBV5-6 and TRBJ2-5; TRBD2 agrees at 12 bases. Unmatched junction bases numbered 10, after V lost 3 bases and J lost 7 bases. This CDR3 has 16 amino acids. Per the germline V gene, CDR1 is SGHDT and CDR2 is YYEEEE. The CDR3: CASSSTSGGVAGTQYF. Here the CDR3 DNA reads TGTGCCAGCAGCTCGACTAGCGGGGGAGTAGCCGGGACCCAGTACTTC.

The rearrangement links TRBV18 to TRBJ1-6; TRBD1 matches at 9 bases. The CDR3 extends over 15 amino acids. Germline CDR1 KGHSH, CDR2 LQKENI. Trimming at V came to 4 bases and at J to 8 bases, leaving 6 bases not matched to a gene. In nucleotides, the CDR3 is TGTGCCAGCTCACAGGTACAGGGGGCAGATTCACCCCTCCACTTT. Protein sequence: CASSQVQGADSPLHF.

The gene calls are TRBV6-1 and TRBJ1-6; 8 bases line up with TRBD1. V lost 2 bases, J lost 9 bases, and 3 bases stayed unmatched. Germline V gene lookup returns CDR1 MNHNS and CDR2 SASEGT. The CDR3 spans 14 residues. This chain's CDR3 is CASSELDRVSPLHF. The CDR3 region has the DNA TGTGCCAGCAGTGAATTGGACAGGGTTTCACCCCTCCACTTT.

To note about this clone: A junction end diverges from the germline sequence, so it may reflect a read error. CDR3 in DNA: TGTGCCAGCAGGGAAGGGGGGCCCGAGACCCAGTACTTC. It specifies CASREGGPETQYF. The chain employs TRBV2 and TRBJ2-5, with D perhaps TRBD1 or TRBD2 (6 bases each). This CDR3 spans 13 amino acids. Germline V lookup: CDR1 SNHLY, CDR2 FYNNEI.

Only a few counts were recorded for this clone. This chain uses TRBV3-1 (or the pseudogene TRBV3-2) with TRBJ2-2; 13 bases map to TRBD2. V lost 4 bases to trimming and J lost 4 bases; unmatched junction nucleotides: 15. The CDR3 sequence is 20 residues long. Germline CDR1 is LGHDT and CDR2 is YNNKEL (reference sequence). The CDR3 reads CASSPYATSGGARGTGELFF. The CDR3 DNA sequence: TGTGCCAGCAGCCCTTATGCTACTAGCGGGGGGGCACGTGGCACCGGGGAGCTGTTTTTT.

This chain links TRBV2 with TRBJ2-7; 10 bases are a match to TRBD1. CDR3 length: 14 amino acids. V gave up 7 bases and J gave up 5 bases; unmatched junction bases: 8. The germline CDR1 and CDR2 sequences are SNHLY and FYNNEI. The CDR3 reads CASTRDRGIHEQYF. The DNA of the CDR3 is TGTGCCAGCACCCGGGACAGGGGTATCCACGAGCAGTACTTC. Based on the CDR3 plus reference TRBV2 and TRBJ2-7, the full variable domain is EPEVTQTPSHQVTQMGQEVILRCVPISNHLYFYWYRQILGQKVEFLVSFYNNEISEKSEIFDDQFSVERPDGSNFTLKIRSTKLEDSAMYFCASTRDRGIHEQYFGPGTRLTVT.